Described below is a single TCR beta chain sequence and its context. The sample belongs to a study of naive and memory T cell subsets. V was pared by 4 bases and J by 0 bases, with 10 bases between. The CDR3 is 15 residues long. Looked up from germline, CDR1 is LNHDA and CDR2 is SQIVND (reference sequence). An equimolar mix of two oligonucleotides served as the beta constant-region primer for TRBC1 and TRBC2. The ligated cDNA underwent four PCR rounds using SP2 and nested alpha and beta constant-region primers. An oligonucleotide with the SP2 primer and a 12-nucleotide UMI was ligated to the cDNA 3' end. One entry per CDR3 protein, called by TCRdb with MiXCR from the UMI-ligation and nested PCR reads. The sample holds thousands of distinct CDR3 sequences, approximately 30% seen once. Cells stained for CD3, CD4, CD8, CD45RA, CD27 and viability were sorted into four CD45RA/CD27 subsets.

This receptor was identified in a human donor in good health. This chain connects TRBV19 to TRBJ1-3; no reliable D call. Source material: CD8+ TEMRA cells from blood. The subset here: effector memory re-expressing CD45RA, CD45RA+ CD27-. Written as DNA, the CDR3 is TGTGCCAGTAGTAGGGCAGGATACTCTGGAAACACCATATATTTT. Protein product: CASSRAGYSGNTIYF. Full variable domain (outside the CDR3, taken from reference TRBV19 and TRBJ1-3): DGGITQSPKYLFRKEGQNVTLSCEQNLNHDAMYWYRQDPGQGLRLIYYSQIVNDFQKGDIAEGYSVSREKKESFPLTVTSAQKNPTAFYLCASSRAGYSGNTIYFGEGSWLTVV.